A single sample gave rise to the 28 T cell receptor beta chains below, sequenced in a study of cytomegalovirus exposure and HLA in healthy donors. Primers included in the PCR were 60 Vbeta and 13 Jbeta primers. TCRdb keeps only in-frame clones here, not all; method: immunoSEQ multiplex PCR. The profile shows around 100,000 clones, roughly 69% of them singletons. The sample was PBMCs. Every receptor here comes from a woman in her twenties or thirties in good health and CMV-seronegative.

This chain connects TRBV4-1 to TRBJ2-3; 10 bases match TRBD2. CDR1 is MGHRA, CDR2 YSYEKL, per germline. The CDR3 contains 16 residues. After removal of 0 bases from V and 4 bases from J, the junction contained 4 bases not matched to a gene. Here the CDR3 DNA reads TGCGCCAGCAGCCAAGATTCGAGCGGGGGGGCAGATACGCAGTATTTT. Translated: CASSQDSSGGADTQYF.

The rearrangement joins TRBV18 to TRBJ2-5; 8 nucleotides agree with TRBD2. Per germline, CDR1 KGHSH and CDR2 LQKENI. V shed 2 bases, J shed 5 bases, and the junction held 13 bases outside the gene matches. This CDR3 region has 17 residues. The CDR3 DNA sequence: TGTGCCAGCTCACCATTTCAACGGGAGGGCTTCGGGGAGACCCAGTACTTC. Translated, it gives CASSPFQREGFGETQYF. Together with reference TRBV18 and TRBJ2-5, the CDR3 gives the full variable domain: NAGVMQNPRHLVRRRGQEARLRCSPMKGHSHVYWYRQLPEEGLKFMVYLQKENIIDESGMPKERFSAEFPKEGPSILRIQQVVRGDSAAYFCASSPFQREGFGETQYFGPGTRLLVL.

CDR3 in amino acids: CASSIAGLEQFF. The CDR3 nucleotides are TGTGCCAGTAGTATTGCGGGACTTGAGCAGTTCTTC. The chain joins TRBV19 to TRBJ2-1; a possible D gene is TRBD2 (6 bases). In germline, CDR1 is LNHDA, CDR2 SQIVND (reference sequence). The CDR3 extends over 12 amino acids. Trimming removed 3 bases from V and 9 bases from J, with 9 bases in between.

Notes on this clone: The conserved phenylalanine or tryptophan is not found at the CDR3 terminus, so this likely reflects a read error. This chain uses TRBV28 with TRBJ1-1, with TRBD1 matching over 11 bases. With 3 bases clipped from V and 4 bases from J, the junction kept 1 base outside the gene matches. The CDR3 is made up of 14 amino acids. From germline, CDR1 is MDHEN and CDR2 SYDVKM. The CDR3 loop reads CASSFGTGGTEAFL. The CDR3 DNA reads TGTGCCAGCAGTTTCGGGACAGGGGGCACTGAAGCTTTCCTT.

This rearrangement joins TRBV6-5 to TRBJ2-7, with 11 bases lining up with TRBD2. CDR1 and CDR2 from the germline V gene are MNHEY and SVGAGI. There are 13 residues in the CDR3. The trim removed 8 bases at V and 3 bases at J, leaving 3 bases unmatched. CDR3 sequence: CASRLAGGYEQYF. The CDR3 DNA is TGTGCCAGCCGTCTAGCGGGAGGCTACGAGCAGTACTTC.

The gene calls are TRBV4-1 and TRBJ2-1, with 12 positions matching TRBD2. The CDR3 is made up of 21 amino acids. Trimming removed 4 bases from V and 1 base from J; junction bases left unmatched: 17. CDR1 MGHRA and CDR2 YSYEKL come from the germline V gene. The CDR3: CASSPSSLRLAGGQSYNEQFF. Here the CDR3 DNA reads TGCGCCAGCAGCCCATCTAGCCTCAGGCTAGCGGGAGGGCAATCCTACAATGAGCAGTTCTTC.

CDR3 residues: CASSLPGGHTGELFF. The CDR3 nucleotides are TGTGCCAGCAGTTTGCCAGGGGGGCACACCGGGGAGCTGTTTTTT. The genes are TRBV28 and TRBJ2-2, with D possibly being TRBD1 (7 bases). CDR3 size: 15 residues. Germline loops: CDR1 MDHEN, CDR2 SYDVKM. Trimming took off 3 bases at V and 3 bases at J, with 11 bases between the two ends. The full variable domain, in which reference TRBV28 and TRBJ2-2 provide the parts outside the CDR3, is DVKVTQSSRYLVKRTGEKVFLECVQDMDHENMFWYRQDPGLGLRLIYFSYDVKMKEKGDIPEGYSVSREKKERFSLILESASTNQTSMYLCASSLPGGHTGELFFGEGSRLTVL.

This chain connects TRBV27 to TRBJ2-3; a possible D gene is TRBD2 (5 bases). V lost 2 bases to trimming and J lost 6 bases, with 9 bases between them. CDR1 and CDR2 (germline): MNHEY, SMNVEV (reference sequence). The CDR3 sequence is 13 residues long. The CDR3 loop is CASSLGLLDTQYF. The DNA for the CDR3 is TGTGCCAGCAGTTTAGGACTTTTGGATACGCAGTATTTT.

This rearrangement joins TRBV5-4 to TRBJ2-3, with 7 bases fitting TRBD2. V lost 2 bases and J lost 0; bases outside the gene matches: 6. The CDR3 runs 16 residues. Germline V gives CDR1 SGHNT, CDR2 YYREEE (reference sequence). CDR3: CASSLGSGISTDTQYF. CDR3 bases: TGTGCCAGCAGCTTAGGCAGCGGGATAAGCACAGATACGCAGTATTTT. Filled out from reference TRBV5-4 and TRBJ2-3, the complete variable domain reads ETGVTQSPTHLIKTRGQQVTLRCSSQSGHNTVSWYQQALGQGPQFIFQYYREEENGRGNFPPRFSGLQFPNYSSELNVNALELDDSALYLCASSLGSGISTDTQYFGPGTRLTVL.

This clone turned up a few times. The genes are TRBV28 and TRBJ2-7; D gene ambiguous. The V gene lost 2 bases and the J gene lost 4 bases, with 9 bases spanning the gap. Germline V gene data show CDR1 as MDHEN and CDR2 as SYDVKM. CDR3 size: 13 residues. The CDR3 spells CASSLGSGYEQYF. In DNA form, the CDR3 reads TGTGCCAGCAGTTTAGGGTCCGGGTACGAGCAGTACTTC.

The chain joins TRBV28 to TRBJ1-1, with 7 bases aligning to TRBD1. Looked up from germline, CDR1 is MDHEN and CDR2 is SYDVKM. J gave up 11 bases and V 5 bases, and 5 bases lay outside the gene matches. This CDR3 spans 11 amino acids. The CDR3 DNA reads as TGTGCCAGCAGTGTCAACAGGGGTGCTTTCTTT. Residues: CASSVNRGAFF.

V usage is TRBV6-5 and J usage is TRBJ2-7, with D perhaps matching TRBD2 (5 bases). Between the trimmed V and J ends, which lost 6 bases and 3 bases, there was a span of 6 bases. The CDR3 is 11 amino acids. Germline CDR1 reads MNHEY; CDR2 reads SVGAGI. For the CDR3, the DNA is TGTGCCAGCAGGAGGGACTACGAGCAGTACTTC. Protein product: CASRRDYEQYF.

The chain links TRBV20-1 to TRBJ2-5; tentatively, D is TRBD2 (5 bases). Trimming shortened V by 7 bases and J by 5 bases, and 8 bases separated the two germline ends. CDR3 length: 10 amino acids. CDR1 DFQATT and CDR2 SNEGSKA come from the germline V gene (reference sequence). The CDR3 region has the DNA TGCAGTGGGAGGAGGGAGACCCAGTACTTC. Translated, it gives CSGRRETQYF.

V usage is TRBV5-1 and J usage is TRBJ1-2; D is perhaps TRBD1 (6 bases). The CDR3 consists of 14 residues. V lost 4 bases to trimming and J lost 4 bases, with 14 bases between them. Per the germline V gene, CDR1 is SGHRS and CDR2 is YFSETQ. The CDR3 spells CASSPMLDSYGYTF. DNA for the CDR3: TGCGCCAGCAGCCCCATGCTGGACAGCTATGGCTACACCTTC.

The rearrangement links TRBV4-3 to TRBJ2-1, with 7 bases matching TRBD2. The CDR3 length is 16 residues. Per the germline V gene, CDR1 is LGHNA and CDR2 is YSLEER. Germline trimming cut 1 base from V and 4 bases from J; bases unmatched to any gene: 7. The chain's CDR3 is CASSQGEKRDYNEQFF. The CDR3 region has the DNA TGCGCCAGCAGCCAAGGGGAAAAGCGGGATTACAATGAGCAGTTCTTC.

This clone was observed a few times. A read error may account for a junction end that differs from germline. The gene calls are TRBV7-7 and TRBJ2-7; the D gene is possibly TRBD2 (5 bases). The CDR3 runs 13 residues. From germline, CDR1 is SSHAT and CDR2 FNYEAQ (reference sequence). CDR3 residues: CASSRELLGEQYF. Written as DNA, the CDR3 is TGTGCTAGCAGCCGGGAACTCCTGGGCGAGCAGTACTTC.

The V and J genes are TRBV5-1 and TRBJ1-2, with a possible D match to TRBD1 (6 bases). This CDR3 region has 15 residues. Germline CDR1 SGHRS, CDR2 YFSETQ. V lost 4 bases to trimming and J lost 2 bases, with 15 bases between them. CDR3 in DNA: TGCGCCAGCAGCCGTTACGAGGGGGTGAACTATGGCTACACCTTC. This translates into CASSRYEGVNYGYTF.

V is TRBV7-9 and J is TRBJ2-7; the match to TRBD1 covers 11 bases. This CDR3 comprises 17 residues. The ends lost 3 bases at V and 5 bases at J; junction bases unmatched: 12. CDR1 SEHNR and CDR2 FQNEAQ come from the germline V gene (reference sequence). CDR3 DNA sequence: TGTGCCAGCAGCTTGGGATCCGGGACAGGGGGTACAGACGAGCAGTACTTC. It yields the protein CASSLGSGTGGTDEQYF.

This sequence joins TRBV18 and TRBJ2-5; TRBD1 is a possible D gene (6 bases). Trimming took 3 bases from V and 6 from J, leaving 14 bases between them. CDR3 length: 14 amino acids. CDR1 and CDR2 (germline): KGHSH, LQKENI. CDR3 region: CASSPFRGRKTQYF. CDR3 nucleotide sequence: TGTGCCAGCTCACCCTTCAGGGGCCGAAAGACCCAGTACTTC.

This clone was seen just once. The CDR3 DNA reads TGTGCCAGCAGCGGTTCTCTCGCGTATCAAGAGACCCAGTACTTC. This sequence encodes CASSGSLAYQETQYF. The chain employs TRBV13 and TRBJ2-5; D is unresolved. Per germline, CDR1 PRHDT and CDR2 FYEKMQ (reference sequence). Trimming cost V 5 bases and J 2 bases, with 15 bases left between them. This CDR3 has 15 residues.

This sequence joins TRBV5-8 and TRBJ2-7, with a possible D match to TRBD1 (8 bases). Germline CDR1 SGHTS, CDR2 YDEGEE. Trimming stripped 5 bases from V and 2 bases from J, with 14 bases between. The CDR3 spans 14 residues. The CDR3 spells CASRDRGGTYEQYF. DNA for the CDR3: TGTGCCAGCAGAGACAGGGGAGGGACCTACGAGCAGTACTTC.

The V call is TRBV7-9, the J call TRBJ1-1; maybe TRBD1 (6 bases). CDR1 SEHNR and CDR2 FQNEAQ come from the germline V gene (reference sequence). This CDR3 is 15 amino acids long. V was pared by 1 base and J by 6 bases, with 15 bases between. CDR3 protein: CASSLGDWEGAEAFF. Here the CDR3 DNA reads TGTGCCAGCAGCTTAGGAGATTGGGAGGGGGCTGAAGCTTTCTTT.

The chain employs TRBV5-1 and TRBJ2-2; 9 bases are shared with TRBD1. The CDR3 loop spans 15 amino acids. V trimming: 6 bases; J trimming: 1 base; junction bases outside the gene matches: 4. The germline V gene encodes CDR1 SGHRS and CDR2 YFSETQ. The CDR3 loop reads CASTRDRENTGELFF. The CDR3 DNA is TGCGCCAGCACCCGGGACAGGGAGAACACCGGGGAGCTGTTTTTT.

This chain joins TRBV10-1 and TRBJ2-3; D remains unclear. Per germline, CDR1 WNHNN and CDR2 SYGVQD (reference sequence). The CDR3 has 15 residues. V was pared by 3 bases and J by 0 bases, with 10 bases between. The CDR3 bases are TGCGCCAGCAGTGAAAGAACCGGTAGCACAGATACGCAGTATTTT. This sequence encodes CASSERTGSTDTQYF.

The chain carries TRBV5-8 and TRBJ2-3; 15 bases are a match to TRBD2. There are 16 residues in the CDR3. Trimming took 5 bases from V and 6 from J; bases not matched to a gene: 7. Germline-derived CDR1 and CDR2 are SGHTS and YDEGEE. CDR3 protein: CASSPGTSGRSDTQYF. CDR3 bases: TGTGCCAGCAGTCCCGGGACTAGCGGGAGGTCGGATACGCAGTATTTT.

The genes are TRBV20-1 and TRBJ1-1; no clear D gene. The germline V gene has CDR1 DFQATT and CDR2 SNEGSKA (reference sequence). The CDR3 spans 11 residues. Trimming pared 7 bases from V and 3 bases from J, leaving 9 bases between. This CDR3 is CSGREDTEAFF. The CDR3 nucleotides read TGCAGTGGTAGGGAGGACACTGAAGCTTTCTTT.

The V and J genes are TRBV5-1 and TRBJ2-7; D is unclear. V was shortened by 3 bases and J by 3 bases, with 10 bases between the two germline ends. Germline CDR1 is SGHRS and CDR2 is YFSETQ. CDR3 length: 13 amino acids. DNA of the CDR3: TGCGCCAGCAGCTCCGGTCTAGACTACGAGCAGTACTTC. This codes for CASSSGLDYEQYF.

DNA for the CDR3: TGTGCCAGCAGCCCGGGGTATGTTTACACGGATGGCTACACCTTC. Translated: CASSPGYVYTDGYTF. The chain has TRBV7-9 and TRBJ1-2; D is unclear. Germline-derived CDR1 and CDR2 are SEHNR and FQNEAQ (reference sequence). V lost 5 bases and J lost 6, with 19 bases in between. The CDR3 spans 15 residues.